Listed here are 12 T cell receptor beta chains from one sample, sequenced in a study of a mutant IDH1 vaccine in newly diagnosed glioma. These TCRs' antigens remain unknown. Time point in this sample: week 11, during vaccination. Every vaccine dose comprised 300 ug of mutant IDH1 20-mer peptide plus topical imiquimod. Assay used: immunoSEQ multiplex PCR; TCRdb lists only in-frame clones, some missing. The sample includes fewer than 75,000 clones, approximately 88% of them seen just once. Sequences were derived from PBMCs, sampled from a glioma patient whose treatment included an IDH1 peptide vaccine. The receptors shown here come from a woman aged 45-65 years with glioma.

V is TRBV12-5 and J is TRBJ1-1, with TRBD1 matching 9 bases. This CDR3 is 13 amino acids long. Germline V CDR1 and CDR2: LGHNT, FRNRAP. J was trimmed by 4 bases and V by 6 bases; bases with no gene match: 3. CDR3 loop: CASGGTGFTEAFF. Written as DNA, the CDR3 is TGTGCTAGTGGGGGGACAGGGTTCACTGAAGCTTTCTTT.

The chain links TRBV13 to TRBJ2-5; 8 bases are shared with TRBD1. The CDR3 length is 16 residues. The V gene's germline CDR1 is PRHDT and CDR2 FYEKMQ (reference sequence). J was trimmed by 5 bases and V by 1 base; bases with no gene match: 9. The CDR3 coding sequence is TGTGCCAGCAGCTTAGCCGGGTTACGGACAGGGGAGACCCAGTACTTC. It specifies CASSLAGLRTGETQYF.

V gene TRBV5-1 combines with J gene TRBJ2-3; 7 nucleotides align to TRBD1. Germline lookup yields CDR1 SGHRS and CDR2 YFSETQ. The CDR3 runs 15 residues. V trimming: 4 bases; J trimming: 0 bases; junction bases outside the gene matches: 5. CDR3 region: CASSVGQASTDTQYF. CDR3 in DNA: TGCGCCAGCAGCGTTGGACAGGCGAGCACAGATACGCAGTATTTT. Full variable domain (missing parts from reference TRBV5-1 and TRBJ2-3): KAGVTQTPRYLIKTRGQQVTLSCSPISGHRSVSWYQQTPGQGLQFLFEYFSETQRNKGNFPGRFSGRQFSNSRSEMNVSTLELGDSALYLCASSVGQASTDTQYFGPGTRLTVL.

This clone was seen just once. The chain employs TRBV6-6 and TRBJ1-1; D is perhaps TRBD1 (5 bases). There are 16 residues in the CDR3. Germline V CDR1 and CDR2: MNHNY, SVGAGI (reference sequence). Trimming left V 5 bases short and J 4 bases short, with 20 bases between. In DNA, the CDR3 is TGTGCCAGCAGTACGCTTAACAGGAAGGGAGGCACTGAAGCTTTCTTT. It translates to CASSTLNRKGGTEAFF.

J is TRBJ1-2 and V is TRBV14; D is possibly TRBD1 (5 bases). Trimming left V 2 bases short and J 7 bases short, with 14 bases between. CDR1 and CDR2 (germline): SGHDN, FVKESK. The CDR3 runs to 14 residues. The CDR3 DNA follows: TGTGCCAGCAGCCAAAGCTTAGGGAGGGGTGGCTACACCTTC. Protein: CASSQSLGRGGYTF.

The V and J genes are TRBV15 and TRBJ1-2; D may be TRBD1 (6 bases). This CDR3 contains 14 residues. Trimming stripped 0 bases from V and 4 bases from J, with 9 bases between. CDR1 is LNHNV, CDR2 YYDKDF, per germline (reference sequence). CDR3 in amino acids: CATSRERGGYGYTF. In DNA form, the CDR3 reads TGTGCCACCAGCAGAGAACGAGGGGGCTATGGCTACACCTTC.

J is TRBJ1-4 and V is TRBV5-1; 10 bases agree with TRBD1. The germline CDR1 and CDR2 sequences are SGHRS and YFSETQ. J was trimmed by 8 bases and V by 3 bases; bases with no gene match: 4. The CDR3 covers 14 residues. Written as DNA, the CDR3 is TGCGCCAGCAGCTCCGGGACAGGGGAGGAAAAACTGTTTTTT. It encodes CASSSGTGEEKLFF.

The chain combines TRBV5-1 with TRBJ1-1; no definite D call. There are 15 residues in the CDR3. The germline V and J ends were trimmed by 0 bases and 4 bases, with 13 bases remaining between them. Germline V lookup: CDR1 SGHRS, CDR2 YFSETQ. The CDR3 reads CASSLDSPEGTEAFF. DNA for the CDR3: TGCGCCAGCAGCTTGGACAGCCCCGAGGGCACTGAAGCTTTCTTT.

J is TRBJ1-6 and V is TRBV29-1; D call uncertain. The CDR3 is 13 residues long. V lost 7 bases and J lost 10, with 17 bases in between. Germline CDR1 and CDR2: SQVTM and ANQGSEA. DNA of the CDR3: TGCAGCGCCCGGACGGTGGAAGACTCACCCCTCCACTTT. It codes for CSARTVEDSPLHF.

This clone has only one observation. V is TRBV5-4 and J is TRBJ2-3; unclear D gene. The length of the CDR3 is 15 residues. With 4 bases removed from V and 0 bases from J, the gap between germline ends came to 12 bases. The germline V gene encodes CDR1 SGHNT and CDR2 YYREEE (reference sequence). This CDR3 is CASSQRHASTDTQYF. As DNA, the CDR3 is TGTGCCAGCAGCCAACGGCACGCGAGCACAGATACGCAGTATTTT. Based on the CDR3 plus reference TRBV5-4 and TRBJ2-3, the full variable domain is ETGVTQSPTHLIKTRGQQVTLRCSSQSGHNTVSWYQQALGQGPQFIFQYYREEENGRGNFPPRFSGLQFPNYSSELNVNALELDDSALYLCASSQRHASTDTQYFGPGTRLTVL.

The table lists this clone with a count of one. The chain uses TRBV5-4 and TRBJ1-2; D not certain. In germline, CDR1 is SGHNT, CDR2 YYREEE (reference sequence). CDR3 length equals 11 residues. Trimming removed 2 bases at V and 6 bases at J, with 5 bases between. CDR3 sequence: CASSLTNGYTF. The CDR3 coding sequence is TGTGCCAGCAGCTTAACGAATGGCTACACCTTC.

The CDR3 protein is CASSIGTGYYGYTF. In DNA, the CDR3 is TGTGCCAGTAGTATAGGGACAGGGTACTATGGCTACACCTTC. The chain couples TRBV19 to TRBJ1-2; 8 bases are shared with TRBD1. Looked up from germline, CDR1 is LNHDA and CDR2 is SQIVND (reference sequence). The CDR3 sequence is 14 residues long. With 1 base clipped from V and 3 bases from J, the junction kept 1 base outside the gene matches.